These 25 T cell receptor beta chains came from one sample sequenced in a study of cytomegalovirus exposure and HLA in healthy donors. Libraries were prepared by immunoSEQ multiplex PCR; TCRdb keeps only in-frame clonotypes and omits some of them. The table includes approximately 180,000 clones, roughly 86% detected once. Specimen: PBMCs. Receptors originate from a man aged 18 to 30 in good health and CMV-seropositive.

The chain is built from TRBV14 and TRBJ1-3; D ambiguous. This CDR3 comprises 14 residues. Between the trimmed V and J ends, which lost 6 bases and 0 bases, there was a span of 9 bases. Germline V gene data show CDR1 as SGHDN and CDR2 as FVKESK. CDR3 bases: TGTGCCAGCAGTGTCGACTCCTCTGGAAACACCATATATTTT. This gives the protein CASSVDSSGNTIYF. The full variable domain, in which reference TRBV14 and TRBJ1-3 provide the parts outside the CDR3, is EAGVTQFPSHSVIEKGQTVTLRCDPISGHDNLYWYRRVMGKEIKFLLHFVKESKQDESGMPNNRFLAERTGGTYSTLKVQPAELEDSGVYFCASSVDSSGNTIYFGEGSWLTVV.

The V call is TRBV5-4, the J call TRBJ2-7; 7 bases map to TRBD2. Germline V gene lookup returns CDR1 SGHNT and CDR2 YYREEE (reference sequence). This CDR3 spans 15 amino acids. Trimming cost V 4 bases and J 0 bases; bases outside gene matches: 7. This chain's CDR3 is CASSSGTPSSYEQYF. CDR3 DNA: TGTGCCAGCAGCAGCGGGACGCCTAGCTCCTACGAGCAGTACTTC. Based on the CDR3 plus reference TRBV5-4 and TRBJ2-7, the full variable domain is ETGVTQSPTHLIKTRGQQVTLRCSSQSGHNTVSWYQQALGQGPQFIFQYYREEENGRGNFPPRFSGLQFPNYSSELNVNALELDDSALYLCASSSGTPSSYEQYFGPGTRLTVT.

The chain couples TRBV6-6 to TRBJ2-7, with D possibly being TRBD1 (7 bases). With 4 bases removed from V and 3 bases from J, the gap between germline ends came to 19 bases. Germline V CDR1 and CDR2: MNHNY, SVGAGI (reference sequence). The CDR3 has 16 amino acids. This CDR3 is CASSSQGGLLIYEQYF. CDR3 nucleotides: TGTGCCAGCAGTTCCCAGGGGGGTCTACTGATCTACGAGCAGTACTTC.

The genes are TRBV7-9 and TRBJ1-2; D might be TRBD1 (5 bases). The CDR3 has 13 amino acids. The V end lost 1 base, the J end lost 7 bases, and 10 bases lay between the germline ends. Germline V lookup: CDR1 SEHNR, CDR2 FQNEAQ (reference sequence). CDR3 nucleotides: TGTGCCAGCAGCTTAGAGGGAGGGACTGGCTACACCTTC. This translates into CASSLEGGTGYTF. The full variable domain, in which reference TRBV7-9 and TRBJ1-2 provide the parts outside the CDR3, is DTGVSQNPRHKITKRGQNVTFRCDPISEHNRLYWYRQTLGQGPEFLTYFQNEAQLEKSRLLSDRFSAERPKGSFSTLEIQRTEQGDSAMYLCASSLEGGTGYTFGSGTRLTVV.

Only a few counts were recorded for this clone. The genes are TRBV30 and TRBJ2-3, with 12 bases identical to TRBD1. Germline values: CDR1 GTSNPN, CDR2 SVGIG (reference sequence). There are 15 residues in the CDR3. Trimming took 4 bases from V and 5 from J; bases not matched to a gene: 7. CDR3 coding DNA: TGTGCCTGGAACTCTGGGACAGGGGGCGGAGATACGCAGTATTTT. This encodes CAWNSGTGGGDTQYF.

The chain couples TRBV27 to TRBJ1-1, with D tentatively TRBD1 (5 bases). The CDR3 contains 14 residues. The ends were cut back, 1 base at V and 5 bases at J, with 11 bases in the middle. Germline V gene sequence: CDR1 MNHEY, CDR2 SMNVEV (reference sequence). CDR3 loop: CASSLWAGGTEAFF. In DNA form, the CDR3 reads TGTGCCAGCAGTTTATGGGCCGGGGGAACTGAAGCTTTCTTT.

This clone was recorded only once. The chain couples TRBV27 to TRBJ1-2; 9 nucleotides agree with TRBD1. The CDR3 is 14 amino acids. The V segment lost 5 bases and the J segment 2 bases; nucleotides outside the gene matches: 3. Per the germline V gene, CDR1 is MNHEY and CDR2 is SMNVEV (reference sequence). The CDR3 loop reads CASSQQGANYGYTF. CDR3 DNA sequence: TGTGCCAGCAGTCAACAGGGGGCGAACTATGGCTACACCTTC.

This chain connects TRBV14 to TRBJ2-1, with 11 bases fitting TRBD2. Trimming took 5 bases from V and 9 from J; bases not matched to a gene: 12. The CDR3 covers 16 residues. CDR1 is SGHDN and CDR2 is FVKESK in the germline V gene. CDR3 amino acids: CASSATLAGVRSEQFF. The DNA of the CDR3 is TGTGCCAGCAGCGCCACACTAGCGGGGGTACGTAGTGAGCAGTTCTTC.

In regard to this clone: This specimen includes other DNA sequences encoding the same CDR3. The chain couples TRBV7-2 to TRBJ2-3; D unresolved. Trimming left V 6 bases short and J 5 bases short, with 6 bases between. This CDR3 spans 11 amino acids. From germline, CDR1 is SGHTA and CDR2 FQGNSA. As DNA, the CDR3 is TGTGCCAGCAGTCCCAGAGATACGCAGTATTTT. This codes for CASSPRDTQYF.

This sequence joins TRBV7-2 and TRBJ2-7; 8 bases line up with TRBD1. The J segment lost 2 bases and the V segment lost 5 bases, leaving 5 bases of the junction unmatched. Looked up from germline, CDR1 is SGHTA and CDR2 is FQGNSA. The CDR3 length is 14 residues. The CDR3 DNA is TGTGCCAGCAGCCGGGACAGGCGAACCTACGAGCAGTACTTC. It translates to CASSRDRRTYEQYF.

The chain has TRBV28 and TRBJ1-2, with a tentative D call TRBD1 (5 bases). CDR1 is MDHEN and CDR2 is SYDVKM in the germline V gene. The germline V and J ends were trimmed by 8 bases and 3 bases, with 10 bases remaining between them. CDR3 length: 12 amino acids. As DNA, the CDR3 is TGTGCCAGCGGCGGGGGGTACTATGGCTACACCTTC. Its translation: CASGGGYYGYTF.

The J gene is TRBJ2-7, the V gene TRBV7-8; 9 bases are shared with TRBD1. Germline V lookup: CDR1 SGHVS, CDR2 FQNEAQ. Germline trimming cut 5 bases from V and 0 bases from J; bases unmatched to any gene: 5. There are 15 residues in the CDR3. As DNA, the CDR3 is TGTGCCAGCAGCCGGACAGGGGAAAGCTCCTACGAGCAGTACTTC. Translating gives CASSRTGESSYEQYF.

This chain uses TRBV5-3 with TRBJ1-2; 9 nucleotides line up with TRBD1. TRBV5-3 is designated an ORF whose function remains uncertain. The CDR3 spans 15 residues. Germline trimming cut 4 bases from V and 3 bases from J; bases unmatched to any gene: 7. The CDR3 here is CARSIGQGRHYGYTF. Written as DNA, the CDR3 is TGTGCCAGAAGCATCGGACAGGGGCGTCACTATGGCTACACCTTC.

This clone showed up just once. This chain links TRBV28 with TRBJ2-7, with 10 nucleotides matching TRBD2. CDR1 and CDR2 (germline): MDHEN, SYDVKM. CDR3 length: 16 amino acids. Trimming cost V 3 bases and J 0 bases; bases outside gene matches: 5. The CDR3 DNA follows: TGTGCCAGCAGTTTCCCACTAGCGGGGCTCTCCTACGAGCAGTACTTC. It codes for CASSFPLAGLSYEQYF.

The chain links TRBV7-9 to TRBJ1-2; 11 bases align to TRBD1. Looked up from germline, CDR1 is SEHNR and CDR2 is FQNEAQ (reference sequence). The CDR3 is 16 amino acids. The J segment lost 4 bases and the V segment lost 2 bases, leaving 6 bases of the junction unmatched. CDR3 in amino acids: CASSLLGGQGVYGYTF. In DNA form, the CDR3 reads TGTGCCAGCAGCTTACTGGGGGGACAGGGGGTCTATGGCTACACCTTC. The entire variable domain, with the rest obtained from reference TRBV7-9 and TRBJ1-2, is as follows: DTGVSQNPRHKITKRGQNVTFRCDPISEHNRLYWYRQTLGQGPEFLTYFQNEAQLEKSRLLSDRFSAERPKGSFSTLEIQRTEQGDSAMYLCASSLLGGQGVYGYTFGSGTRLTVV.

The rearrangement links TRBV6-5 to TRBJ2-6; 8 bases align to TRBD1. Germline CDR1 and CDR2: MNHEY and SVGAGI. This CDR3 comprises 15 residues. V was pared by 10 bases and J by 4 bases, with 9 bases of the junction left unmatched. CDR3 loop: CATLPGGRGANVLTF. The CDR3 nucleotides are TGTGCCACGTTGCCAGGGGGCCGCGGGGCCAACGTCCTGACTTTC.

V gene TRBV2 combines with J gene TRBJ2-7; 8 nucleotides agree with TRBD1. The V gene's germline CDR1 is SNHLY and CDR2 FYNNEI. The CDR3 runs 13 residues. The V gene end was trimmed by 7 bases and the J gene end by 5 bases; junction bases not matched to a gene: 7. CDR3 loop: CASNEGQADEQYF. In DNA form, the CDR3 reads TGTGCCAGCAACGAGGGACAGGCGGACGAGCAGTACTTC.

CDR3: CASSPSRGGPEQYF. As DNA, the CDR3 is TGTGCCAGCTCACCCTCGCGGGGGGGCCCCGAGCAGTACTTC. This chain connects TRBV18 to TRBJ2-7, with 9 bases aligning to TRBD2. The trim removed 3 bases at V and 6 bases at J, leaving 6 bases unmatched. Looked up from germline, CDR1 is KGHSH and CDR2 is LQKENI. This CDR3 comprises 14 residues.

This clone came up a few times. In nucleotides, the CDR3 is TGTGCCAGCAGCTTAGCTCCTGTTAACACCGGGGAGCTGTTTTTT. It translates to CASSLAPVNTGELFF. This chain links TRBV7-6 with TRBJ2-2; D remains unclear. The CDR3 contains 15 residues. Germline V gene sequence: CDR1 SGHVS, CDR2 FNYEAQ. V was trimmed by 0 bases and J by 2 bases, leaving 7 bases between them.

This chain joins TRBV5-6 and TRBJ2-2; 10 nucleotides align to TRBD1. In germline, CDR1 is SGHDT, CDR2 YYEEEE. The J segment lost 4 bases and the V segment lost 3 bases, leaving 9 bases of the junction unmatched. The CDR3 runs to 17 residues. The CDR3 reads CASSYKPGQGITGELFF. CDR3 DNA sequence: TGTGCCAGCAGCTACAAACCGGGACAGGGGATCACCGGGGAGCTGTTTTTT.

The chain links TRBV7-6 to TRBJ2-2; the match to TRBD2 covers 12 bases. Germline CDR1 SGHVS, CDR2 FNYEAQ. The CDR3 totals 19 residues. After removal of 1 base from V and 2 bases from J, the junction contained 8 bases not matched to a gene. Here the CDR3 reads CASSLGKPSGRGNTGELFF. Here the CDR3 DNA reads TGTGCCAGCAGCTTAGGAAAGCCTAGCGGGAGGGGCAACACCGGGGAGCTGTTTTTT.

This clone was observed a single time. The chain joins TRBV11-2 to TRBJ2-7; a possible D gene is TRBD1 (5 bases). The V end lost 2 bases, the J end lost 3 bases, and 8 bases lay between the germline ends. The germline CDR1 and CDR2 sequences are SGHAT and FQNNGV. The CDR3 spans 13 residues. CDR3 nucleotide sequence: TGTGCCAGCAGCTTATCACAGGACTACGAGCAGTACTTC. Protein sequence: CASSLSQDYEQYF.

The rearrangement uses TRBV9 and TRBJ2-7; TRBD1 aligns across 8 bases. J lost 4 bases, V lost 3 bases, and 9 bases had no gene match. This CDR3 comprises 15 residues. Germline V lookup: CDR1 SGDLS, CDR2 YYNGEE. CDR3 DNA sequence: TGTGCCAGCAGCGGCGAGGACAGGGATGGATACGAGCAGTACTTC. This codes for CASSGEDRDGYEQYF.

This CDR3 is CASSVTPGELFF. In DNA, the CDR3 is TGTGCCAGCTCGGTTACCCCCGGGGAGCTGTTTTTT. V is TRBV27 and J is TRBJ2-2; D is undetermined. CDR1 is MNHEY and CDR2 is SMNVEV in the germline V gene (reference sequence). V lost 8 bases to trimming and J lost 6 bases, with 10 bases between them. The CDR3 is 12 amino acids.

The DNA of the CDR3 is TGTGCCAGCAGTTACAGGGGATTACGTGGCTACACCTTC. As protein: CASSYRGLRGYTF. This chain joins TRBV6-5 and TRBJ1-2; possible D gene TRBD1, 5 bases. Trimming took 2 bases from V and 7 from J, leaving 11 bases between them. Germline CDR1 MNHEY, CDR2 SVGAGI. This CDR3 region has 13 residues.